A selection of T cell receptor beta chains follows, all from one sample in a study of Ad26.COV2.S vaccination and SARS-CoV-2 variants. Some clones are missing from TCRdb's copy, which holds only in-frame ones; the method was immunoSEQ multiplex PCR. The table has some 300,000 clones, around four fifths seen once. The source was peripheral blood, collected in a trial of Ad26.COV2.S vaccine versus placebo. These receptors were taken from a person aged 18 to 59 who received the Ad26.COV2.S COVID-19 vaccine or a placebo. CDR3s include the opening cysteine and the closing phenylalanine or tryptophan. The D gene is left open where the match is weak. Rows give clone size only sometimes, using once, few, many, or a class for an expanded clone.

J gene | clone size | D gene | V gene | CDR3 DNA | CDR3 protein
TRBJ1-1 | - | - | TRBV12-3/TRBV12-4 | TGTGCCAGCAGTTTAGTTCAGGGTCGTGAGTCTTTCTTT | CASSLVQGRESFF
TRBJ1-2 | once | - | TRBV28 | TGTGCCAGCAGTACAATACAGGATCCCTATGGCTACACCTTC | CASSTIQDPYGYTF
TRBJ2-1 | - | TRBD1 | TRBV5-6 | TGTGCCAGCTCGACAGGGGGATACAATGAGCAGTTCTTC | CASSTGGYNEQFF
TRBJ2-2 | once | TRBD1 | TRBV30 | TGTGCCTGGAGTACGGGGGGACAGGGGGCTTACACCGGGGAGCTGTTTTTT | CAWSTGGQGAYTGELFF
TRBJ1-4 | - | - | TRBV24-1 | TGTGCCACCAGTCCGGGACATGAGGCTGAAAAACTGTTTTTT | CATSPGHEAEKLFF
TRBJ1-5 | - | - | TRBV24-1 | TGTGCCACCAGTTTAGCACAGGTCAATCAGCCCCAGCATTTT | CATSLAQVNQPQHF
TRBJ2-7 | - | TRBD2 | TRBV2 | TGTGCCAGCAGTGAACTGGGGGGGACCGCCTACGAGCAGTACTTC | CASSELGGTAYEQYF
TRBJ1-1 | - | - | TRBV30 | TGTGCCTGGAGACACCTCAGGGGCGCGGGGACTGAAGCTTTCTTT | CAWRHLRGAGTEAFF
TRBJ1-1 | - | TRBD1 | TRBV28 | TGTGCCAGCAGTCCGCCGGGACAGGTGAACACTGAAGCTTTCTTT | CASSPPGQVNTEAFF
TRBJ1-1 | - | - | TRBV28 | TGTGCCAGCAGCCAACTAGGGGGGACTGAAGCTTTCTTT | CASSQLGGTEAFF
TRBJ1-2 | few | - | TRBV28 | TGTGCCAGCGGAGCGGCAGGGCACCGAGAGTATGGCTACACCTTC | CASGAAGHREYGYTF
TRBJ2-2 | - | - | TRBV5-1 | TGCGCCAGCAGCTTGACCGGGACAACGAACACCGGGGAGCTGTTTTTT | CASSLTGTTNTGELFF
TRBJ2-7 | - | TRBD1 | TRBV11-1 | TGTGCCAGCAGCTTAGCAGCGGACAGGAACACTCCCTACGAGCAGTACTTC | CASSLAADRNTPYEQYF
TRBJ1-1 | - | - | TRBV2 | TGTGCCAGCAGTGTCGGCCCTGCCATGAACACTGAAGCTTTCTTT | CASSVGPAMNTEAFF
TRBJ2-1 | - | - | TRBV21-1 | TGTGCCAGCAGCCCCCTCCGTCGGGGGAACTCCTACAATGAGCAGTTCTTC | CASSPLRRGNSYNEQFF
TRBJ2-5 | - | - | TRBV3-1/TRBV3-2 | TGTGCCAGCAGCCAACAGCGAGACCAAGAGACCCAGTACTTC | CASSQQRDQETQYF
TRBJ2-3 | - | - | TRBV7-3 | TGTGCCAGCAGCTTAGACTCTGGGGATACGCAGTATTTT | CASSLDSGDTQYF
TRBJ2-3 | - | - | TRBV6-5 | TGTGCCAGCAGTTACAGGACACCTAGCACAGATACGCAGTATTTT | CASSYRTPSTDTQYF
TRBJ2-3 | few | TRBD2 | TRBV18 | TGTGCCAGCTCATACCTAGCGGGGGCCACTAGCACAGATACGCAGTATTTT | CASSYLAGATSTDTQYF
TRBJ2-3 | - | - | TRBV18 | TGTGCCAGCTCACCTGGCGGGGGCACAGATACGCAGTATTTT | CASSPGGGTDTQYF
TRBJ2-1 | - | TRBD2 | TRBV11-2 | TGTGCCAGCAGCGGACTAGCGGTGACCCTTAGCTCCTACAATGAGCAGTTCTTC | CASSGLAVTLSSYNEQFF
TRBJ2-7 | - | TRBD2 | TRBV4-1 | TGCGCCAGCAGCCAAATCGAATTAGCGGGGGCCTACGAGCAGTACTTC | CASSQIELAGAYEQYF
TRBJ2-5 | - | TRBD2 | TRBV7-3 | TGTGCCAGCAGCCCTCGGGGGGGCCGAGAAGAGACCCAGTACTTC | CASSPRGGREETQYF
TRBJ2-1 | - | - | TRBV6-5 | TGTGCCAGCGTTCTCGCGGCAGGGGAGCAGTTCTTC | CASVLAAGEQFF
TRBJ1-4 | - | TRBD1 | TRBV28 | TGTGCCAGCAGTTTATCTGGGACAGGGGATAATGAAAAACTGTTTTTT | CASSLSGTGDNEKLFF
TRBJ2-1 | - | TRBD2 | TRBV2 | TGTGCCAGCGGGCTAGCGGGGGGGCTCGGGGATGAGCAGTTCTTC | CASGLAGGLGDEQFF
TRBJ2-3 | once | - | TRBV19 | TGTGCCAGTACCATTAGGTCGGCTCCAGATACGCAGTATTTT | CASTIRSAPDTQYF
TRBJ2-2 | - | TRBD2 | TRBV11-3 | TGTGCCAGCAGCTTAGACCTGGGACTAGCGGGGCACACCGGGGAGCTGTTTTTT | CASSLDLGLAGHTGELFF
TRBJ2-1 | - | - | TRBV13 | TGTGCCAGCAGCATTAACAGGGGGGGATACAATGAGCAGTTCTTC | CASSINRGGYNEQFF
TRBJ2-1 | - | - | TRBV19 | TGTGCCAGTTCGCCCGGGGCAGGATACAATGAGCAGTTCTTC | CASSPGAGYNEQFF
TRBJ2-3 | - | - | TRBV5-1 | TGCGCCAGCAGGTACGACAGAGATACGCAGTATTTT | CASRYDRDTQYF
TRBJ2-1 | - | TRBD1 | TRBV2 | TGTGCCAGCAGTCCCGGGACAGGGGGCTACAATGAGCAGTTCTTC | CASSPGTGGYNEQFF
TRBJ2-1 | - | TRBD1 | TRBV5-1 | TGCACCAGCAGATCTCTGGGACAGGGAGATTCCTACAATGAGCAGTTCTTC | CTSRSLGQGDSYNEQFF
TRBJ2-2 | - | TRBD2 | TRBV30 | TGTGCCTGGGAGGGAGCGGGGAGGACCGGGGAGCTGTTTTTT | CAWEGAGRTGELFF
TRBJ2-5 | - | TRBD1 | TRBV5-1 | TGCGCCAGCAGCTTGGGGGTCGGACAGGGGACTTTTGAGACCCAGTACTTC | CASSLGVGQGTFETQYF
TRBJ2-5 | once | - | TRBV5-4 | TGTGCCAGCAGCATAGGACAGAAGGGGACCCAGTACTTC | CASSIGQKGTQYF
TRBJ1-4 | - | - | TRBV4-2 | TGTGCCAGCAGCCCCTCCCCCCATGCAACTAATGAAAAACTGTTTTTT | CASSPSPHATNEKLFF
TRBJ2-1 | - | - | TRBV12-3/TRBV12-4 | TGTGCCAGCTCAATTTACAATGAGCAGTTCTTC | CASSIYNEQFF
TRBJ2-3 | - | - | TRBV6-1 | TGTGCCAGCTCAGCGGCCACAGATACGCAGTATTTT | CASSAATDTQYF
TRBJ2-1 | - | TRBD2 | TRBV5-1 | TGCGCCAGCAGCGGGACTAGCGGGGGGTTGAGGGCTTACAATGAGCAGTTCTTC | CASSGTSGGLRAYNEQFF
TRBJ1-2 | once | TRBD1 | TRBV7-9 | TGTGCCAGCAGCATACGGGACAGCTATGTTGGCTACACCTTC | CASSIRDSYVGYTF
TRBJ2-5 | - | - | TRBV2 | TGTGCCAGCTACGGGGGTCGGGAGACCCAGTACTTC | CASYGGRETQYF
TRBJ1-2 | - | - | TRBV6-6 | TGTGCCAGCAGTCACAGGTGGCAGGACTCTTTTACCTACACCTTC | CASSHRWQDSFTYTF